This TCR beta chain stems from a study of cytomegalovirus exposure and HLA in healthy donors. The PCR had 60 Vbeta and 13 Jbeta primers. Assay used: immunoSEQ multiplex PCR; TCRdb lists only in-frame clones, some missing. The sample lists about 82,000 clones, around 77% occurring once. CDR1 and CDR2 (germline): LNHDA, SQIVND (reference sequence). This CDR3 contains 15 residues. Trimming shortened V by 6 bases and J by 3 bases, and 17 bases separated the two germline ends. The chain links TRBV19 to TRBJ1-1, with D uncertain. Specimen: PBMCs. The source is a man aged 45-65 years in good health and CMV-seronegative. CDR3 protein: CASRSLLGGHTEAFF. In nucleotides, the CDR3 is TGTGCCAGTAGATCTCTCCTCGGTGGGCACACTGAAGCTTTCTTT.